The sequence of this TCR beta chain was determined in a study of T cells in Graves' hyperthyroidism and ophthalmopathy. Trimming cost V 3 bases and J 4 bases, with 13 bases left between them. The germline V gene has CDR1 SGHKS and CDR2 YYEKEE (reference sequence). This CDR3 comprises 14 residues. This clonotype has at least ten counts. Amplified regions were TCR beta CDR3 sequences from RNA transcripts. First-round RT-PCR with HTBI primers amplified the TCR CDR3 region. TCRdb itself ran the multiplex PCR reads through MiXCR, one entry per CDR3 protein. The table has a few hundred thousand distinct CDR3 sequences, around 16% seen once.

Sequencing used blood. J is TRBJ2-5 and V is TRBV5-5; tentatively, D is TRBD2 (6 bases). This TCR was recovered from a man aged 40-49 years with Graves' hyperthyroidism. The CDR3 region is CASSSPGLRETQYF. The CDR3 DNA reads TGTGCCAGCAGCTCGCCGGGACTTCGAGAGACCCAGTACTTC.